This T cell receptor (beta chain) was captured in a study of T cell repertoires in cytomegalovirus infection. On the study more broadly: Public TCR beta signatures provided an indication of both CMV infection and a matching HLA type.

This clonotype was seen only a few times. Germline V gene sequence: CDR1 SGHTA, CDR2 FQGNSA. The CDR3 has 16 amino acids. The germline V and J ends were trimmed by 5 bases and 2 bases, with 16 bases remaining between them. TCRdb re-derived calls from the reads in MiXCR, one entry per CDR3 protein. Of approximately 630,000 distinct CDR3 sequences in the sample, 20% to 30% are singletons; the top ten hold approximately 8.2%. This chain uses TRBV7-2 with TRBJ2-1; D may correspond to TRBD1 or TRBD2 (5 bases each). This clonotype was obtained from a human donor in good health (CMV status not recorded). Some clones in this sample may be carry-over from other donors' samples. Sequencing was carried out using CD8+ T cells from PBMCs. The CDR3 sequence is CASSPRDVLTYNEQFF. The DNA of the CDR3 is TGTGCCAGCAGCCCTCGGGACGTCTTGACCTACAATGAGCAGTTCTTC.